This T cell receptor beta chain was identified during a study of response to subunit inactivated influenza vaccine. General observations from the study: The authors offered the suggestion that each seasonal influenza vaccination recruits few new T cells.

TCRdb re-called the RT-PCR reads with MiXCR, one entry per CDR3 protein. The sample has around 760,000 distinct CDR3 sequences; approximately 15% are singletons. The V gene's germline CDR1 is LGHNA and CDR2 YNFKEQ. The CDR3 sequence is 11 residues long. V gave up 0 bases and J gave up 5 bases, with 2 bases separating them. Comment on this clonotype: Its antigen is not known.

The source material was PBMCs from blood, sampled 14 to 15 days before vaccination. The genes are TRBV4-2 and TRBJ2-7; D is unclear. The TCR originated in a man over 45 who received an inactivated influenza vaccine. The CDR3 spells CASSQEDEQYF. CDR3 bases: TGTGCCAGCAGCCAAGAAGACGAGCAGTACTTC.